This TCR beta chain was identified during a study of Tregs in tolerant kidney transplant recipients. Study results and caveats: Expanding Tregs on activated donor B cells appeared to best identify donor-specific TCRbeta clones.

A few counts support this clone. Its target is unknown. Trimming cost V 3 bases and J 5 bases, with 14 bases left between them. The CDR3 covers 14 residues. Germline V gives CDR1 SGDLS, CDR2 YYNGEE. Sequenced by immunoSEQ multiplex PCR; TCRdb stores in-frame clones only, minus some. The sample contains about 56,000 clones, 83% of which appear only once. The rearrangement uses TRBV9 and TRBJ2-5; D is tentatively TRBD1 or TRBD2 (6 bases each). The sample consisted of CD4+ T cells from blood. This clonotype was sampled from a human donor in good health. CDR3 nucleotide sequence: TGTGCCAGCAGCGAGGGGGGACATATGGAGACCCAGTACTTC. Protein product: CASSEGGHMETQYF.